These 14 T cell receptor beta chains were all obtained from the same sample, sequenced in a study of CD8 T cells in ankylosing spondylitis. TCRdb recomputed calls from the 5' RACE reads with MiXCR, one row per CDR3 protein. The sample records 80,000 to 100,000 distinct CDR3 sequences, just under 9% being singletons. The sequenced sample was blood, either unsorted or a sorted T cell fraction (not recorded which). The receptors shown here come from a male donor with ankylosing spondylitis or in good health (not recorded which).

This clonotype was observed many times. The chain is built from TRBV12-3 or TRBV12-4 and TRBJ2-4; maybe TRBD2 (5 bases). V lost 6 bases, J lost 8 bases, and 14 bases lay in between. The CDR3 consists of 13 residues. CDR3 DNA: TGTGCCAGCAGGAGGGCAGCTTTGGACATTCAGTACTTC. Encoded protein: CASRRAALDIQYF.

The gene calls are TRBV24-1 and TRBJ2-2; possible D gene TRBD2, 5 bases. CDR1 and CDR2 (germline): KGHDR, SFDVKD. V lost 5 bases and J lost 2, with 20 bases in between. The CDR3 is made up of 18 amino acids. The CDR3 nucleotides are TGTGCCACCAGTGGTTTCGGAACAGCGGCGAAAAACACCGGGGAGCTGTTTTTT. Residues: CATSGFGTAAKNTGELFF.

This clonotype was seen at least ten times. V is TRBV6-5 and J is TRBJ2-1; 10 bases are shared with TRBD2. The CDR3 totals 16 residues. Per the germline V gene, CDR1 is MNHEY and CDR2 is SVGAGI. The J segment lost 7 bases and the V segment lost 6 bases, leaving 12 bases of the junction unmatched. This CDR3 reads CASSSTLAGVGNEQFF. DNA of the CDR3: TGTGCCAGCAGCTCGACTCTAGCGGGGGTGGGTAATGAGCAGTTCTTC.

This clonotype showed up many times. This chain connects TRBV5-1 to TRBJ1-6, with no clear D. The V gene lost 5 bases and the J gene lost 2 bases, with 14 bases spanning the gap. The CDR3 has 16 residues. In germline, CDR1 is SGHRS, CDR2 YFSETQ. CDR3 nucleotide sequence: TGCGCCAGCAGGTCGGTGACTGGGACCTATAATTCACCCCTCCACTTT. Translated: CASRSVTGTYNSPLHF.

Only one count was recorded for this clonotype. Since a much larger clone is just one base distant, this may be a read error. The CDR3, as DNA: TGTGCCACCAGCAAAATCCTAACGGGGGCCCCCTACGAGCAGTACTTC. It encodes CATSKILTGAPYEQYF. The chain couples TRBV21-1 to TRBJ2-7; whether TRBD1, the table's D call, matches the DNA was not checked. TRBV21-1 is recorded as a pseudogene. The CDR3 runs 16 residues.

This clonotype has a count of ten or more. The chain's CDR3 is CSAAPGALFGELFF. DNA of the CDR3: TGCAGTGCTGCGCCGGGAGCCTTATTCGGGGAGCTGTTTTTT. V usage is TRBV20-1 and J usage is TRBJ2-2, with a tentative D call TRBD2 (6 bases). The CDR3 consists of 14 residues. V lost 5 bases, J lost 7 bases, and 17 bases lay in between. Germline loops: CDR1 DFQATT, CDR2 SNEGSKA (reference sequence).

The gene calls are TRBV7-9 and TRBJ2-1; no firm D call. V gave up 1 base and J gave up 4 bases, with 5 bases separating them. CDR3 length equals 13 residues. Germline assignment: CDR1 SEHNR and CDR2 FQNEAQ (reference sequence). The DNA for the CDR3 is TGTGCCAGCAGCTTAGACGGATACAATGAGCAGTTCTTC. This translates into CASSLDGYNEQFF.

Ten or more counts support this clonotype. The V and J genes are TRBV6-2 or TRBV6-3 and TRBJ2-4; D remains ambiguous. Germline V gene lookup returns CDR1 MNHEY and CDR2 SVGEGT. The CDR3 spans 16 residues. Trimming took 0 bases from V and 5 from J, leaving 14 bases between them. In nucleotides, the CDR3 is TGTGCCAGCAGTTACTCGGTAGCTCGGAGTGAAAACATTCAGTACTTC. It encodes CASSYSVARSENIQYF.

A few counts support this clonotype. The chain is built from TRBV7-2 and TRBJ1-5; 7 bases are shared with TRBD1. This CDR3 comprises 14 residues. Trimming took 3 bases from V and 5 from J; bases not matched to a gene: 4. The germline CDR1 and CDR2 sequences are SGHTA and FQGNSA. CDR3 residues: CASSFQTGDQPQHF. The DNA of the CDR3 is TGTGCCAGCAGCTTTCAAACAGGGGATCAGCCCCAGCATTTT.

The CDR3, as DNA: TGTGCCAGCAGCTACGGAGGGACAAAAAACACTGAAGCTTTCTTT. It is translated as CASSYGGTKNTEAFF. J is TRBJ1-1 and V is TRBV7-3, with a possible D match to TRBD1 (6 bases). CDR1 is SGHTA, CDR2 FQGTGA, per germline. There are 15 residues in the CDR3. V dropped 4 bases and J dropped 2 bases, with 14 bases sitting between them.

This clonotype was counted many times. V and J are TRBV6-1 and TRBJ1-2, with TRBD1 matching over 9 bases. The CDR3 extends over 15 amino acids. Germline V gives CDR1 MNHNS, CDR2 SASEGT. The junction had 10 bases not matched to a gene; V was cut back by 5 bases and J by 6 bases. This CDR3 reads CASSRLGQGGDGYTF. Written as DNA, the CDR3 is TGTGCCAGCAGTCGACTGGGACAGGGTGGTGATGGCTACACCTTC.

There are a few counts of this clonotype. The gene calls are TRBV7-8 and TRBJ1-4; the match to TRBD1 covers 8 bases. CDR3 size: 15 residues. J lost 3 bases, V lost 5 bases, and 5 bases had no gene match. Germline CDR1 reads SGHVS; CDR2 reads FQNEAQ. The CDR3 loop is CASSRGTGSNEKLFF. The CDR3 bases are TGTGCCAGCAGCCGCGGGACAGGATCTAATGAAAAACTGTTTTTT.

This clonotype appeared many times. V and J are TRBV29-1 and TRBJ2-5, with a weak D call TRBD2 (5 bases). This CDR3 has 14 residues. Germline-derived CDR1 and CDR2 are SQVTM and ANQGSEA. Between the trimmed V and J ends, which lost 5 bases and 4 bases, there was a span of 17 bases. This CDR3 is CSVYEDRGPETQYF. For the CDR3, the DNA is TGCAGCGTTTACGAAGATCGAGGGCCAGAGACCCAGTACTTC.

This clonotype was observed many times. The chain uses TRBV4-2 and TRBJ2-1, with D possibly matching TRBD2 (5 bases). The CDR3 extends over 16 amino acids. The V end lost 0 bases, the J end lost 7 bases, and 16 bases lay between the germline ends. Germline values: CDR1 LGHNA, CDR2 YNFKEQ. The CDR3 is CASSQDRTGVLNEQFF. The CDR3 coding sequence is TGTGCCAGCAGCCAAGACCGGACCGGGGTGTTGAATGAGCAGTTCTTC.